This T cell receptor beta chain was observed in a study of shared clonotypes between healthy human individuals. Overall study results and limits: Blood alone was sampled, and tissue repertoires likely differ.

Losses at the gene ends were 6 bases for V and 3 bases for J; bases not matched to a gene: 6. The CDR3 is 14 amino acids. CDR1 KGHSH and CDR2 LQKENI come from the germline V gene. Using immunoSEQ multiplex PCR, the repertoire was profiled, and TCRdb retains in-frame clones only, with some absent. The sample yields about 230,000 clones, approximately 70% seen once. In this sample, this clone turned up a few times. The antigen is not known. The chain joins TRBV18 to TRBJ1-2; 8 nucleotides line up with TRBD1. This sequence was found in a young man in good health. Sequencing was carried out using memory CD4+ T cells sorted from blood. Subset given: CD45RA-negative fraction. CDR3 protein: CASSPTGADYGYTF. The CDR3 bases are TGTGCCAGCTCCCCGACAGGGGCGGACTATGGCTACACCTTC.